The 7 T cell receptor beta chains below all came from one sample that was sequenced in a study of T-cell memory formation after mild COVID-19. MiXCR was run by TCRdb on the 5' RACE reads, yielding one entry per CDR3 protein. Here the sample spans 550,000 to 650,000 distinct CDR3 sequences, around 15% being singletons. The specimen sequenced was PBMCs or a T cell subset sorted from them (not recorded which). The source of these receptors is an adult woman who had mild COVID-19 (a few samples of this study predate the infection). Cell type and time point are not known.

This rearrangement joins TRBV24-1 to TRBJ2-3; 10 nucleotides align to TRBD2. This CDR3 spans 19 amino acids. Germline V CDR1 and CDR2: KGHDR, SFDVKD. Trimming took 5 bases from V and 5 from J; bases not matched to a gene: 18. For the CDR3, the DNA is TGTGCCACCAGTGGAGGACTAGCGGATACCCGAAACGGAGGAGATACGCAGTATTTT. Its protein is CATSGGLADTRNGGDTQYF.

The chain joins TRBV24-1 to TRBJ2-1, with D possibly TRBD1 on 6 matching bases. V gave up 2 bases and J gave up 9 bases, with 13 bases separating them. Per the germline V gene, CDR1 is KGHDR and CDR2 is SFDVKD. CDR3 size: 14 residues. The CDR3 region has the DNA TGTGCCACCAGTGATTCCGGGACATCTCCTGAGCAGTTCTTC. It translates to CATSDSGTSPEQFF.

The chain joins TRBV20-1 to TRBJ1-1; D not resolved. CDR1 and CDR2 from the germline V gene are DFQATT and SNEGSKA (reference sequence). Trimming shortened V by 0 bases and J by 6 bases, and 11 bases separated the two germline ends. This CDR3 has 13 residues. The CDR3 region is CSARDLWAAEAFF. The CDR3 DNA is TGCAGTGCTAGAGATCTGTGGGCGGCTGAAGCTTTCTTT.

The CDR3 loop is CASSLGREVNTEAFF. The CDR3 nucleotides are TGTGCCAGCAGCTTGGGCAGGGAGGTGAACACTGAAGCTTTCTTT. This sequence joins TRBV13 and TRBJ1-1, with D maybe TRBD1 (5 bases). V was cut by 3 bases and J by 0 bases, with 11 bases left in between. The CDR3 covers 15 residues. Looked up from germline, CDR1 is PRHDT and CDR2 is FYEKMQ (reference sequence).

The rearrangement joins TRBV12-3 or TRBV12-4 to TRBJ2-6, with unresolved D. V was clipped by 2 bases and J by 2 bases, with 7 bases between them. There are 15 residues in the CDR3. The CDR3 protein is CASSLLYTGANVLTF. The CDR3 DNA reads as TGTGCCAGCAGTTTATTGTATACTGGGGCCAACGTCCTGACTTTC.

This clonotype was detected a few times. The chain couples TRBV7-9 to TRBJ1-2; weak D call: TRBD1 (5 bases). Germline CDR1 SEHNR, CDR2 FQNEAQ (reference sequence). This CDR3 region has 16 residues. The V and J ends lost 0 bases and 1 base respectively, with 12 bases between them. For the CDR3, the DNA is TGTGCCAGCAGCTTAGCGGGGACTTTTCTTAACTATGGCTACACCTTC. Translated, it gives CASSLAGTFLNYGYTF.

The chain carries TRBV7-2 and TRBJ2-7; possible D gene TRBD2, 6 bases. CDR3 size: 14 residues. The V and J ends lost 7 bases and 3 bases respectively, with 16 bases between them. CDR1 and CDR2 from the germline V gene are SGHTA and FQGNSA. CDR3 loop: CASTLTRGNYEQYF. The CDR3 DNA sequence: TGTGCCAGCACCCTCACTCGCGGGAACTACGAGCAGTACTTC.